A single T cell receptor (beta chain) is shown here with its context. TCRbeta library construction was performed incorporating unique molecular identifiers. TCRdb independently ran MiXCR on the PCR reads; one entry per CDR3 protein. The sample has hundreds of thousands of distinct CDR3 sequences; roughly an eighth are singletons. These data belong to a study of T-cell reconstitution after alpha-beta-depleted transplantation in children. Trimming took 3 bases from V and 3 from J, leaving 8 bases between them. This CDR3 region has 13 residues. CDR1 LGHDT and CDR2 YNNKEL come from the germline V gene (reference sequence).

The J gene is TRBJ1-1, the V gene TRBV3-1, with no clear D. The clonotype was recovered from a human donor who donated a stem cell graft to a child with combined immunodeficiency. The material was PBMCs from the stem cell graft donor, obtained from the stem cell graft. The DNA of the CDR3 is TGTGCCAGCAGCCACAACGGTTACACTGAAGCTTTCTTT. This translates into CASSHNGYTEAFF.